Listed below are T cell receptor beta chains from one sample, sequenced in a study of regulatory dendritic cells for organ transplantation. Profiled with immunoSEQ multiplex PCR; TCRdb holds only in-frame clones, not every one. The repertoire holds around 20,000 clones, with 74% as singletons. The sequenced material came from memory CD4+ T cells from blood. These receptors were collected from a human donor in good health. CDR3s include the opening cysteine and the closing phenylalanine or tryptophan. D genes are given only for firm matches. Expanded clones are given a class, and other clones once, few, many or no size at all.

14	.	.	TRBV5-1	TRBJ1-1	TGCGCCAGCAGCTTGAGGGAGACAGGACCCGAAGCTTTCTTT	CASSLRETGPEAFF
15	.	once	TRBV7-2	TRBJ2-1	TGTGCCAGCAGCTTACTTGGGCAGACCTACAATGAGCAGTTCTTC	CASSLLGQTYNEQFF
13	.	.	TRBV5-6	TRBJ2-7	TGTGCCAGCAGCTTGGCTAGCTCCTACGAGCAGTACTTC	CASSLASSYEQYF
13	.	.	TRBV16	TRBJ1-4	TGTGCCAGCAGCCAAGCGAGGAATGAAAAACTGTTTTTT	CASSQARNEKLFF
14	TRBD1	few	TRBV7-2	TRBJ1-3	TGTGCCAGCAAAAGGGACAGGAGTGGAAACACCATATATTTT	CASKRDRSGNTIYF
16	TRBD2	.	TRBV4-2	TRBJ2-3	TGTGCCAGCAGCCGCCTAGCGGGGGGGCAGGCAGATACGCAGTATTTT	CASSRLAGGQADTQYF
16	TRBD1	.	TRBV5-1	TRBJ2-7	TGCGCCAGCAGCTTGCAGGGGGCGCGAAATACCTACGAGCAGTACTTC	CASSLQGARNTYEQYF
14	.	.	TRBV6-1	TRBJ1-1	TGTGCCAGCAGTTTAACGGACAAGGGCACTGAAGCTTTCTTT	CASSLTDKGTEAFF
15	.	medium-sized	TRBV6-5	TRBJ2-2	TGTGCCAGCAGTTACGCCCAGGGGATAAACGGGGAGCTGTTTTTT	CASSYAQGINGELFF
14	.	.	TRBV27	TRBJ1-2	TGTGCCAGCAGTTTACAGGGGCCCCCCTATGGCTACACCTTC	CASSLQGPPYGYTF
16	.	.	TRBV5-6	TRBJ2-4	TGTGCCAGCAGCTTGGCAGGGATTCTAGCCAAAAACATTCAGTACTTC	CASSLAGILAKNIQYF
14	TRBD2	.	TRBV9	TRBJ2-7	TGTGCCAGCAGCGTAGACATTAGCGGGGGCGAGCAGTACTTC	CASSVDISGGEQYF
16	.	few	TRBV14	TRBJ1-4	TGTGCCAGCAGCCTGCAGCGGGGGACGGTTGATGAAAAACTGTTTTTT	CASSLQRGTVDEKLFF
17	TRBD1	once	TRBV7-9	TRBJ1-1	TGTGCCAGCAGCCCCCTGGACAGGGTGGGGTCGAACACTGAAGCTTTCTTT	CASSPLDRVGSNTEAFF
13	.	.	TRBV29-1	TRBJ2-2	TGCAGCGCAGGAGGAGCGAACACCGGGGAGCTGTTTTTT	CSAGGANTGELFF
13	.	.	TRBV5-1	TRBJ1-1	TGCGCCAGCAGTGTTAGCCAGAACACTGAAGCTTTCTTT	CASSVSQNTEAFF
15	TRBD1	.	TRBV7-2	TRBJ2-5	TGTGCCAGCAGCTTAGACAGGGGGCCCCGGGGGACCCAGTACTTC	CASSLDRGPRGTQYF
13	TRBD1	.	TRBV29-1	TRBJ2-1	TGCAGCACCGGGACAGCCGTCTACAATGAGCAGTTCTTC	CSTGTAVYNEQFF
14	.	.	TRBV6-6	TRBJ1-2	TGTGCCAGCAGCCCACAGGGATTTAACTATGGCTACACCTTC	CASSPQGFNYGYTF
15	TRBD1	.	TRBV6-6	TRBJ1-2	TGTGCCAGCAGTTACTCTTCAACAGGGGACTATGGCTACACCTTC	CASSYSSTGDYGYTF
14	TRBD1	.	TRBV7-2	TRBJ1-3	TGTGCCAGCAGCCAGGGACAGGGGTTATACACCATATATTTT	CASSQGQGLYTIYF
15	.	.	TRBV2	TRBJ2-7	TGTGCCAGCAGTGAAGCCCAGGGTTTTACCTACGAGCAGTACTTC	CASSEAQGFTYEQYF
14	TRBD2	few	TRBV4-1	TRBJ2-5	TGCGCCAGCAGTCATAGCGGGGGTCGAGAGACCCAGTACTTC	CASSHSGGRETQYF
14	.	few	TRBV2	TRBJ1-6	TGTGCCAGCAAGAGGGTGGTCAATAATTCACCCCTCCACTTT	CASKRVVNNSPLHF
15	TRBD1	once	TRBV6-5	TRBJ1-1	TGTGCCAGCAGAAGAATTGGACAGGCTGACACTGAAGCTTTCTTT	CASRRIGQADTEAFF
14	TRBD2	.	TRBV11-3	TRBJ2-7	TGTGCCAGCAGCTATAGCGGGGGGGCCGGTGAGCAGTACTTC	CASSYSGGAGEQYF
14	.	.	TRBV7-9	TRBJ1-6	TGTGCCAGCAGCCAGGACTCCTATAATTCACCCCTCCACTTT	CASSQDSYNSPLHF
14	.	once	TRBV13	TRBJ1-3	TGTGCCAGCAGCTTCAGGGAAGCTGGAAACACCATATATTTT	CASSFREAGNTIYF
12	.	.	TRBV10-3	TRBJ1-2	TGTGCCACCCTCGGGGATTTCTATGGCTACACCTTC	CATLGDFYGYTF
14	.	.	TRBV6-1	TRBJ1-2	TGTGCCAGCAACCTTTGGGCAGGGAACTATGGCTACACCTTC	CASNLWAGNYGYTF
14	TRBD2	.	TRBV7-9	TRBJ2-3	TGTGCCAGCAGCCTGGGAGGGAACACGGATACGCAGTATTTT	CASSLGGNTDTQYF
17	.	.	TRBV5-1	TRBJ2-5	TGCGCCAGCAGCTTGGTACCCAGCGGCGTGTACCAAGAGACCCAGTACTTC	CASSLVPSGVYQETQYF
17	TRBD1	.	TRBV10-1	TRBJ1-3	TGCGCCAGGCGGGGGCAGGGGGCATCGTCCTCTGGAAACACCATATATTTT	CARRGQGASSSGNTIYF
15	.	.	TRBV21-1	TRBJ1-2	TGTGCCAGCAGCCCGTCGGGGGAGGGCGACTATGGCTACACCTTC	CASSPSGEGDYGYTF
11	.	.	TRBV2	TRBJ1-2	TGTGCCAGCAGTGAAGACATAACTAACACCTTC	CASSEDITNTF
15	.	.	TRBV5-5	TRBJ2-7	TGTGCCAGCAGCCAAACAGTCGCGAGCTCCTACGAGCAGTACTTC	CASSQTVASSYEQYF
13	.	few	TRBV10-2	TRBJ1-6	TGCGCCACCAGGGGACACGAAAATTCACCCCTCCACTTT	CATRGHENSPLHF
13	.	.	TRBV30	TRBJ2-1	TGTGCCTGGATGACACGCTCCTACAATGAGCAGTTCTTC	CAWMTRSYNEQFF
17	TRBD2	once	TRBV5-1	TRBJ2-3	TGCGCCAGCAGCCCGTTACCGGGACTAGCGGGGGAGGATACGCAGTATTTT	CASSPLPGLAGEDTQYF
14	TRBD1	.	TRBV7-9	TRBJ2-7	TGTGCCAGCAGCTCATGGGACAGGGCTGGCGAGCAGTACTTC	CASSSWDRAGEQYF
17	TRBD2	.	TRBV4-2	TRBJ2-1	TGTGCCAGCAGCCAAGCGACTCTAGCGGGGGGCTACAATGAGCAGTTCTTC	CASSQATLAGGYNEQFF
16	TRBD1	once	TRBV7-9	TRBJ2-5	TGTGCCAGCAGCTTAGCCACCGGGACAGGAGGAGAGACCCAGTACTTC	CASSLATGTGGETQYF
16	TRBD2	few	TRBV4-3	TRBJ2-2	TGCGCCAGCAGCCAAGCCCTAGCGGGAAACACCGGGGAGCTGTTTTTT	CASSQALAGNTGELFF
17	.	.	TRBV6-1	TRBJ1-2	TGTGCCAGCAGTGGTGATGGGCGGGACGGCCTTAACTATGGCTACACCTTC	CASSGDGRDGLNYGYTF
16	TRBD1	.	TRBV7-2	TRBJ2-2	TGTGCCAGCAGCAAACAAGGGGGCCAGAACACCGGGGAGCTGTTTTTT	CASSKQGGQNTGELFF
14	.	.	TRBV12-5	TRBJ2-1	TGTGCTAGTGGTTTGGTACGAGAAGACAATGAGCAGTTCTTC	CASGLVREDNEQFF